The 18 T cell receptor beta chains given below trace back to one sample, sequenced in a study of T cell responses to AZD1222 COVID-19 vaccine. The method was immunoSEQ multiplex PCR; TCRdb's version includes in-frame clones alone and lacks a portion of them. This sample has 130,000 or so clones, with about 90% found just once. The source material was peripheral blood, sampled on day 0 of AZD1222 vaccination. All receptors come from an adult in good health.

The genes are TRBV3-1 (or the pseudogene TRBV3-2) and TRBJ2-2; D is ambiguous. V lost 1 base, J lost 5 bases, and 2 bases lay in between. The CDR3 extends over 12 amino acids. Germline assignment: CDR1 LGHDT and CDR2 YNNKEL (reference sequence). CDR3 sequence: CASSQGTGELFF. The CDR3 DNA sequence: TGTGCCAGCAGCCAAGGAACCGGGGAGCTGTTTTTT.

The chain is built from TRBV5-1 and TRBJ2-7; TRBD2 aligns across 9 bases. The CDR3 is 15 amino acids. The trim removed 0 bases at V and 2 bases at J, leaving 3 bases unmatched. Germline V lookup: CDR1 SGHRS, CDR2 YFSETQ. CDR3: CASSLGLAGTYEQYV. The CDR3, as DNA: TGCGCCAGCAGCTTGGGGCTAGCGGGAACCTACGAGCAGTACGTC.

In the case of this clone: The same CDR3 can be traced to other DNA sequences in this sample. V is TRBV19 and J is TRBJ1-3, with D unresolved. V was cut by 1 base and J by 2 bases, with 3 bases left in between. Per germline, CDR1 LNHDA and CDR2 SQIVND (reference sequence). This CDR3 comprises 13 residues. This CDR3 is CASSIGAGNTIYF. CDR3 DNA: TGTGCCAGTAGTATAGGGGCTGGAAACACCATATATTTT.

This chain joins TRBV6-5 and TRBJ1-2; 9 bases are a match to TRBD1. V dropped 0 bases and J dropped 7; count of bases not matched to a gene: 3. CDR1 MNHEY and CDR2 SVGAGI come from the germline V gene. This CDR3 has 14 amino acids. The DNA of the CDR3 is TGTGCCAGCAGTTACTCCCGGACAGGGGCTGGCTACACCTTC. This sequence encodes CASSYSRTGAGYTF.

The chain recombines TRBV4-3 with TRBJ1-2, with 7 bases aligning to TRBD1. Germline CDR1 is LGHNA and CDR2 is YSLEER. J was trimmed by 8 bases and V by 0 bases; bases with no gene match: 6. This CDR3 is 14 amino acids long. The CDR3 nucleotides are TGCGCCAGCAGCCAAGATCGCAGGGGGGAGGGCTACACCTTC. Protein product: CASSQDRRGEGYTF.

The rearrangement links TRBV7-9 to TRBJ1-1; perhaps TRBD1 as D (5 bases). Germline CDR1 SEHNR, CDR2 FQNEAQ (reference sequence). The CDR3 length is 15 residues. Trimming took 1 base from V and 1 from J, leaving 10 bases between them. CDR3 nucleotide sequence: TGTGCCAGCAGCTTAGATTTCGGGGGGAACACTGAAGCTTTCTTT. Its translation: CASSLDFGGNTEAFF.

The CDR3 DNA sequence: TGTGCCAGCAGTTTCGTAAGCAATCAGCCCCAGCATTTT. Translating gives CASSFVSNQPQHF. The V gene is TRBV6-5, the J gene TRBJ1-5, with unresolved D. V shed 4 bases and J shed 1 base, with 5 bases lying between them. The germline gives CDR1 MNHEY, CDR2 SVGAGI. The CDR3 spans 13 residues.

The rearrangement uses TRBV7-2 and TRBJ1-6, with 10 bases matching TRBD1. V gave up 3 bases and J gave up 10 bases; unmatched junction bases: 6. CDR3 length equals 15 residues. The germline CDR1 and CDR2 sequences are SGHTA and FQGNSA. CDR3 region: CASSLGQGMESPLHF. The DNA for the CDR3 is TGTGCCAGCAGCTTGGGACAGGGGATGGAATCACCCCTCCACTTT.

The chain combines TRBV7-9 with TRBJ1-1, with a weak D call TRBD1 (5 bases). Trimming shortened V by 6 bases and J by 7 bases, and 15 bases separated the two germline ends. The length of the CDR3 is 13 residues. Germline CDR1 SEHNR, CDR2 FQNEAQ (reference sequence). The CDR3: CASSSGGWGEAFF. The CDR3 DNA reads as TGTGCCAGCAGTTCGGGGGGATGGGGTGAAGCTTTCTTT.

J is TRBJ1-1 and V is TRBV7-9; TRBD1 is a possible D gene (5 bases). Germline assignment: CDR1 SEHNR and CDR2 FQNEAQ (reference sequence). V gave up 6 bases and J gave up 1 base, with 12 bases separating them. The CDR3 extends over 14 amino acids. The CDR3, as DNA: TGTGCCAGCAGTCAGGCCCAGGGGAACACTGAAGCTTTCTTT. Translation: CASSQAQGNTEAFF.

This chain connects TRBV6-4 to TRBJ1-2; TRBD1 is a possible D gene (6 bases). Trimming cost V 6 bases and J 2 bases, with 13 bases left between them. The CDR3 is 14 residues long. Germline loops: CDR1 MRHNA, CDR2 SNTAGT. For the CDR3, the DNA is TGTGCCAGCAGCCCGGACAGTCTCAACTATGGCTACACCTTC. Translation gives CASSPDSLNYGYTF.

This clone showed up just once. V usage is TRBV15 and J usage is TRBJ2-7, with 8 bases matching TRBD1. V lost 5 bases to trimming and J lost 2 bases; unmatched junction nucleotides: 11. CDR3 length equals 16 residues. CDR1 and CDR2 from the germline V gene are LNHNV and YYDKDF (reference sequence). The CDR3 reads CATSPFGQGNTYEQYV. The CDR3 region has the DNA TGTGCCACCAGCCCATTCGGACAGGGTAATACCTACGAGCAGTACGTC.

The chain joins TRBV29-1 to TRBJ1-2; 8 bases are shared with TRBD1. The V segment lost 7 bases and the J segment 3 bases; nucleotides outside the gene matches: 4. The length of the CDR3 is 12 residues. Germline V CDR1 and CDR2: SQVTM, ANQGSEA. This CDR3 reads CSGLQGDYGYTF. CDR3 DNA sequence: TGCAGCGGGCTACAGGGGGACTATGGCTACACCTTC.

The table lists this clone with a count of one. This chain connects TRBV15 to TRBJ2-1; D uncertain. Per germline, CDR1 LNHNV and CDR2 YYDKDF (reference sequence). This CDR3 comprises 10 residues. Trimming shortened V by 6 bases and J by 7 bases, and 4 bases separated the two germline ends. CDR3 loop: CATRGNEQFF. In DNA form, the CDR3 reads TGTGCCACCAGGGGAAATGAGCAGTTCTTC.

The CDR3 is CASKPGRNANTGELFF. In nucleotides, the CDR3 is TGTGCCAGCAAACCGGGGAGGAATGCGAACACCGGGGAGCTGTTTTTT. The chain employs TRBV9 and TRBJ2-2; perhaps TRBD2 as D (6 bases). Germline V gene sequence: CDR1 SGDLS, CDR2 YYNGEE. The germline V and J ends were trimmed by 6 bases and 0 bases, with 15 bases remaining between them. The CDR3 runs 16 residues.

Remarks on this clone: Its ends do not fully match the called genes, so a read error is possible. DNA of the CDR3: TGTGCCCGCAGCGAAGACGAGGGGGCCCCTCAGCCCCAGCATTTT. Protein product: CARSEDEGAPQPQHF. The genes are TRBV2 and TRBJ1-5, with 7 bases identical to TRBD1. The CDR3 sequence is 15 residues long. The V gene's germline CDR1 is SNHLY and CDR2 FYNNEI.

This clone was seen a single time. Relative to the germline gene, one junction end is altered; a read error may explain this. The genes are TRBV7-7 and TRBJ2-5; 11 positions agree with TRBD2. CDR3 size: 16 residues. Germline V gives CDR1 SSHAT, CDR2 FNYEAQ (reference sequence). In nucleotides, the CDR3 is TGTGCTAGCAGCTTAGCGTTTAGCGGGGGGGAAGAGACCCAGTACTTC. Translation: CASSLAFSGGEETQYF.

V and J are TRBV19 and TRBJ2-3; possibly TRBD1 or TRBD2 for D (6 bases each). The CDR3 contains 12 residues. V gave up 6 bases and J gave up 5 bases, with 9 bases separating them. The germline gives CDR1 LNHDA, CDR2 SQIVND (reference sequence). The CDR3 protein is CASRGGGDTQYF. In DNA form, the CDR3 reads TGTGCCAGTAGGGGGGGCGGAGATACGCAGTATTTT.